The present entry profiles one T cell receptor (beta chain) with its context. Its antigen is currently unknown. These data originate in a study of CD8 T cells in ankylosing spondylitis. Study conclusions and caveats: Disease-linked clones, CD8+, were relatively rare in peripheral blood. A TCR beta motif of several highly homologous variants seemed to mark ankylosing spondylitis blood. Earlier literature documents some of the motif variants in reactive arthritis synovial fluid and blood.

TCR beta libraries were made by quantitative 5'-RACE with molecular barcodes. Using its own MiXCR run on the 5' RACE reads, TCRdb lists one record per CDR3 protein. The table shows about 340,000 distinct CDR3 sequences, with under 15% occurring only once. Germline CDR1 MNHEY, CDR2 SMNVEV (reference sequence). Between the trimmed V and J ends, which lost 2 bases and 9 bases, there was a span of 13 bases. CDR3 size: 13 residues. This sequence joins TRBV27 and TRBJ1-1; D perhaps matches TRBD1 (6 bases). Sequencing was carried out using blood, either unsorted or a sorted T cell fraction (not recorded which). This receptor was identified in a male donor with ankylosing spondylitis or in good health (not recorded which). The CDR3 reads CASSLPPTGKAFF. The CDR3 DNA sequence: TGTGCCAGCAGTTTACCCCCGACAGGTAAAGCTTTCTTT.